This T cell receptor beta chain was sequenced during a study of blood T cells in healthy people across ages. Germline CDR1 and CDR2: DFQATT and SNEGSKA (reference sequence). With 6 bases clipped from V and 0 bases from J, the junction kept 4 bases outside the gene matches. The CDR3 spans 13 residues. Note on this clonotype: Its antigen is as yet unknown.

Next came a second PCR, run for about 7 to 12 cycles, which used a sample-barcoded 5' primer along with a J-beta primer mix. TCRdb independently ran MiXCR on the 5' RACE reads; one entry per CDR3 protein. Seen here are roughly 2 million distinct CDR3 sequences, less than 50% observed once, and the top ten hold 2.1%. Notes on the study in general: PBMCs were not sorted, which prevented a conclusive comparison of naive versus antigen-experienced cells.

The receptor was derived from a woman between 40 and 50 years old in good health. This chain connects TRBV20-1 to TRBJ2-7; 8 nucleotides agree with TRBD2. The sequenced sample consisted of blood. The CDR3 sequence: CSAVGGGSYEQYF. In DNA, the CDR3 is TGCAGTGCGGTCGGGGGGGGCTCCTACGAGCAGTACTTC.